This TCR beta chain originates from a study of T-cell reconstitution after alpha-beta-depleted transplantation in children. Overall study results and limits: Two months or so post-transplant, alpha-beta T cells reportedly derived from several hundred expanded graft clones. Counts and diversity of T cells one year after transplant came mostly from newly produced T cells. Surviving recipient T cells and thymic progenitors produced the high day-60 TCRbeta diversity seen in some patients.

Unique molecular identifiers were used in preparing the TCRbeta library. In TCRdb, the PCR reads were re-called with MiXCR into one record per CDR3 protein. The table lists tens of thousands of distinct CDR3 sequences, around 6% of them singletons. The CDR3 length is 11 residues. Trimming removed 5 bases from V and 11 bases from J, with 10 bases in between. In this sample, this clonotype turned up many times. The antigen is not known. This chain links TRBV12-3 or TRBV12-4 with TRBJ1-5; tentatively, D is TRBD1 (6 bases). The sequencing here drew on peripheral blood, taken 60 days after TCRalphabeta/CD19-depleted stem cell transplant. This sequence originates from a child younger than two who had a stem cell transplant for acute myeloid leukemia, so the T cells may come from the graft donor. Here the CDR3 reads CASSLRDTQHF. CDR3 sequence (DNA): TGTGCCAGCAGTCTTCGGGACACCCAGCATTTT.